The entry below describes one T cell receptor (beta chain). Its cognate antigen is unknown. Some clones are missing from TCRdb's copy, which holds only in-frame ones; the method was immunoSEQ multiplex PCR. This sample has 110,000 to 150,000 clones, with around 88% found just once. There are 17 residues in the CDR3. Between the trimmed V and J ends, which lost 0 bases and 0 bases, there was a span of 12 bases. Germline V CDR1 and CDR2: GTSNPN, SVGIG (reference sequence). The record originates from a study of T cell responses to AZD1222 COVID-19 vaccine. Overall study results and limits: Among spike-specific TCRs, nearly half reportedly target unmutated variant regions.

The chain recombines TRBV30 with TRBJ1-6; D possibly corresponds to TRBD1 (5 bases). The source is an adult in good health. The sequencing used peripheral blood, collected on day 0 of AZD1222 vaccination. The CDR3 DNA follows: TGTGCCTGGAGTGTAACGGGGCAGAGCTCCTATAATTCACCCCTCCACTTT. It specifies CAWSVTGQSSYNSPLHF.